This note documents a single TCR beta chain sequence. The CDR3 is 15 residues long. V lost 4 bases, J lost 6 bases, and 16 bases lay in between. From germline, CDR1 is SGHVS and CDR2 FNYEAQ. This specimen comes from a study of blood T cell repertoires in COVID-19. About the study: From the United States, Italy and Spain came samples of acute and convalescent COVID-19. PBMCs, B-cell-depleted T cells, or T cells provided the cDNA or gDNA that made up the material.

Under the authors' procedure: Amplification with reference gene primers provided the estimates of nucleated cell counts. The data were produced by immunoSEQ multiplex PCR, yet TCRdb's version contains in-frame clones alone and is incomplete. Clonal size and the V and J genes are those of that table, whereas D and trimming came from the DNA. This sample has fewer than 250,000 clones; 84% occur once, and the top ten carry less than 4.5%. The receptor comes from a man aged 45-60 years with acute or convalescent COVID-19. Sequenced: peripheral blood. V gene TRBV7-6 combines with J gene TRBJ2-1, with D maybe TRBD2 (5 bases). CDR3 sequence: CASSSSGRASNEQFF. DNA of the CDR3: TGTGCCAGCAGCTCCAGCGGACGGGCAAGCAATGAGCAGTTCTTC.